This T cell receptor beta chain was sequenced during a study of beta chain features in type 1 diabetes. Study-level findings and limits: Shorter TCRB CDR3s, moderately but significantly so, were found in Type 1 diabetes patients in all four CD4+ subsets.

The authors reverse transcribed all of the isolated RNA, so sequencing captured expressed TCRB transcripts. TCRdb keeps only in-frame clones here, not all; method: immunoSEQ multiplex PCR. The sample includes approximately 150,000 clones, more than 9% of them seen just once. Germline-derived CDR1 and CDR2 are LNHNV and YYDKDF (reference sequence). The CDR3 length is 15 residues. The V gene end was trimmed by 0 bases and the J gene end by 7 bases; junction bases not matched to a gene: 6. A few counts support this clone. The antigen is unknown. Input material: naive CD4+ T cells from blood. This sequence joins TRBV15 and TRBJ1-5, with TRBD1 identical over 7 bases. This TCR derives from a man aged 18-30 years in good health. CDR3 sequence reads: CATSREGRGWQPQHF. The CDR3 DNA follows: TGTGCCACCAGCAGAGAGGGCAGGGGGTGGCAGCCCCAGCATTTT.